This T cell receptor (beta chain) was retrieved from a study of CXCR3-negative and CXCR3-positive naive CD8 T cells. Study outcomes and limitations: The study found comparably high diversity in both naive subsets and much lower diversity in memory CD8+ cells.

The TRB libraries of cDNA were built by UMI-labeled 5' RACE. Reanalyzing the 5' RACE reads, TCRdb keeps one entry per CDR3 protein, without DNA. This sample's table has some 130,000 distinct CDR3 sequences. A CD45RO-CCR7+CD27+CD95- profile was what naive CD8+ T cells displayed. Per the germline V gene, CDR1 is MDHEN and CDR2 is SYDVKM. The CDR3 extends over 18 amino acids. About this clonotype: Its antigen is still unknown.

This chain uses TRBV28 with TRBJ2-7; TCRdb returns TRBD1, unconfirmable since there is no DNA. This receptor was obtained from a human donor in good health. Some clones in this sample may be carry-over from other donors' samples. The specimen was naive CXCR3- CD8+ T cells from blood. Subset given: CD45RO-CCR7+CD27+CD95- naive CD8+ T cells lacking CXCR3 (TNR3-). CDR3 loop: CASRPPGQATDLSYEQYF.